These 6 T cell receptor beta chains came from one sample sequenced in a study of blood T cell repertoires in COVID-19. Assay used: immunoSEQ multiplex PCR; TCRdb lists only in-frame clones, some missing. The data show fewer than 100,000 clones, 80% to 90% seen once. The sample consisted of peripheral blood. The source is a human donor in a cohort sampled during active COVID-19.

V and J are TRBV7-9 and TRBJ1-1, with a tentative D call TRBD1 (6 bases). With 1 base removed from V and 8 bases from J, the gap between germline ends came to 8 bases. The CDR3 extends over 12 amino acids. Looked up from germline, CDR1 is SEHNR and CDR2 is FQNEAQ (reference sequence). The CDR3 is CASSLGTAEAFF. In nucleotides, the CDR3 is TGTGCCAGCAGCTTAGGGACAGCCGAAGCTTTCTTT.

V gene TRBV7-3 combines with J gene TRBJ2-1; D perhaps matches TRBD2 (5 bases). Trimming shortened V by 5 bases and J by 4 bases, and 18 bases separated the two germline ends. The germline gives CDR1 SGHTA, CDR2 FQGTGA. CDR3 length: 16 amino acids. This CDR3 reads CASSPIGGGGYNEQFF. In DNA, the CDR3 is TGTGCCAGCAGCCCCATAGGTGGCGGAGGTTACAATGAGCAGTTCTTC.

This clone was counted once. The rearrangement links TRBV10-1 to TRBJ2-1; 9 bases map to TRBD2. Germline V gene data show CDR1 as WNHNN and CDR2 as SYGVQD (reference sequence). There are 17 residues in the CDR3. The V segment lost 0 bases and the J segment 6 bases; nucleotides outside the gene matches: 9. As DNA, the CDR3 is TGCGCCAGCAGTGAGTCGTTAGCGGGAGCGGGTGGCAATGAGCAGTTCTTC. Translating it yields CASSESLAGAGGNEQFF.

The chain carries TRBV10-3 and TRBJ2-3; 8 bases map to TRBD1. The CDR3 has 13 amino acids. V lost 6 bases to trimming and J lost 7 bases; unmatched junction nucleotides: 6. Germline-derived CDR1 and CDR2 are ENHRY and SYGVKD. In DNA, the CDR3 is TGTGCCATCAGGGGACAGGAGGGGTATACGCAGTATTTT. Translating it yields CAIRGQEGYTQYF.

The rearrangement links TRBV28 to TRBJ2-7, with 13 bases lining up with TRBD2. Germline values: CDR1 MDHEN, CDR2 SYDVKM. The length of the CDR3 is 14 residues. With V trimmed by 6 bases and J by 4 bases, 3 bases remained unmatched. CDR3 DNA: TGTGCCAGCAGGCGGACTAGCGGGAGTTACGAGCAGTACTTC. This gives the protein CASRRTSGSYEQYF.

V is TRBV5-1 and J is TRBJ2-1; 8 bases match TRBD1. V dropped 3 bases and J dropped 0; count of bases not matched to a gene: 2. Germline CDR1 is SGHRS and CDR2 is YFSETQ. The CDR3 length is 15 residues. The CDR3 bases are TGCGCCAGCAGCTCCGGGACAGGCTCCTACAATGAGCAGTTCTTC. Translated: CASSSGTGSYNEQFF.